The 9 T cell receptor beta chains given below trace back to one sample, sequenced in a study of T cell responses to AZD1222 COVID-19 vaccine. Clones were read by immunoSEQ multiplex PCR, and TCRdb kept only the in-frame ones, dropping some. The top ten hold about 3.1% of the sample, which has approximately 130,000 clones, approximately 93% seen once. Source: peripheral blood, taken on day 0 of AZD1222 vaccination. The origin of the receptors is an adult in good health.

Only one count was recorded for this clone. The rearrangement joins TRBV27 to TRBJ1-6, with D perhaps matching TRBD1 (6 bases). The CDR3 is 16 amino acids. V was pared by 0 bases and J by 7 bases, with 13 bases between. Germline values: CDR1 MNHEY, CDR2 SMNVEV (reference sequence). Here the CDR3 reads CASSLSGGLYNSPLHF. The DNA of the CDR3 is TGTGCCAGCAGTTTATCAGGGGGGTTGTACAATTCACCCCTCCACTTT.

This chain uses TRBV11-2 with TRBJ1-1, with 7 nucleotides matching TRBD1. The CDR3 totals 14 residues. V gave up 5 bases and J gave up 1 base; unmatched junction bases: 4. The germline V gene encodes CDR1 SGHAT and CDR2 FQNNGV. CDR3: CASSPRTGNTEAFF. The DNA for the CDR3 is TGTGCCAGCAGCCCGAGGACAGGGAACACTGAAGCTTTCTTT.

The chain employs TRBV28 and TRBJ1-6; D gene uncertain. Germline values: CDR1 MDHEN, CDR2 SYDVKM. Trimming took off 1 base at V and 7 bases at J, with 11 bases between the two ends. The CDR3 totals 15 residues. DNA of the CDR3: TGTGCCAGCAGTTTATCCCGTGGGAGAAATTCACCCCTCCACTTT. This sequence encodes CASSLSRGRNSPLHF. Complete variable domain (other parts from reference TRBV28 and TRBJ1-6): DVKVTQSSRYLVKRTGEKVFLECVQDMDHENMFWYRQDPGLGLRLIYFSYDVKMKEKGDIPEGYSVSREKKERFSLILESASTNQTSMYLCASSLSRGRNSPLHFGNGTRLTVT.

The genes are TRBV6-5 and TRBJ1-2; no firm D call. V was cut by 5 bases and J by 8 bases, with 15 bases left in between. This CDR3 is built from 13 residues. In germline, CDR1 is MNHEY, CDR2 SVGAGI. The CDR3 DNA reads as TGTGCCAGCAGTCTCCGGACCCAGTACGGCTACACCTTC. Translation gives CASSLRTQYGYTF.

The V and J genes are TRBV5-1 and TRBJ2-2; D gene uncertain. In germline, CDR1 is SGHRS, CDR2 YFSETQ. V lost 4 bases and J 0 bases, leaving 7 bases between the germline ends. The CDR3 contains 14 residues. In DNA, the CDR3 is TGCGCCAGCAGCGGTCCCTCGAACACCGGGGAGCTGTTTTTT. It specifies CASSGPSNTGELFF.

The rearrangement joins TRBV18 to TRBJ2-1, with D possibly being TRBD2 (6 bases). Germline CDR1 and CDR2: KGHSH and LQKENI. The CDR3 has 14 residues. With 3 bases removed from V and 5 bases from J, the gap between germline ends came to 11 bases. The CDR3 sequence: CASSPQRADNEQFF. The CDR3 DNA follows: TGTGCCAGCTCACCCCAGCGGGCCGACAATGAGCAGTTCTTC. Looking up the rest from reference TRBV18 and TRBJ2-1 gives the full variable domain: NAGVMQNPRHLVRRRGQEARLRCSPMKGHSHVYWYRQLPEEGLKFMVYLQKENIIDESGMPKERFSAEFPKEGPSILRIQQVVRGDSAAYFCASSPQRADNEQFFGPGTRLTVL.

V is TRBV6-2 or TRBV6-3 and J is TRBJ1-1; 7 nucleotides line up with TRBD1. Germline CDR1 MNHEY, CDR2 SVGEGT. J gave up 5 bases and V 6 bases, and 3 bases lay outside the gene matches. The CDR3 runs 12 residues. In DNA, the CDR3 is TGTGCCAGCAGCGCGACAGGGACTGAAGCTTTCTTT. It encodes CASSATGTEAFF.

The chain employs TRBV5-1 and TRBJ1-3, with TRBD1 as a possible D gene (6 bases). CDR3 length equals 15 residues. Trimming cost V 5 bases and J 0 bases, with 12 bases left between them. Germline-derived CDR1 and CDR2 are SGHRS and YFSETQ. CDR3 sequence: CASRGQPDSGNTIYF. The CDR3, as DNA: TGCGCCAGCAGAGGACAGCCGGACTCTGGAAACACCATATATTTT. The variable domain in full, with the rest retrieved from reference TRBV5-1 and TRBJ1-3, is KAGVTQTPRYLIKTRGQQVTLSCSPISGHRSVSWYQQTPGQGLQFLFEYFSETQRNKGNFPGRFSGRQFSNSRSEMNVSTLELGDSALYLCASRGQPDSGNTIYFGEGSWLTVV.

The table lists this clone with a count of one. V gene TRBV12-5 combines with J gene TRBJ2-1, with a weak D call TRBD2 (6 bases). CDR3 length equals 13 residues. The germline gives CDR1 LGHNT, CDR2 FRNRAP. V lost 2 bases and J lost 6, with 8 bases in between. The CDR3 protein is CASGLYGSNEQFF. CDR3 sequence (DNA): TGTGCTAGTGGTTTGTACGGGAGCAATGAGCAGTTCTTC.